This T cell receptor (beta chain) originates from a study of shared clonotypes between healthy human individuals. Findings and limits, study-wide: A handful of donors had 4% to 6.5% of their naive CD4 clonotypes in common.

Clones were read by immunoSEQ multiplex PCR, and TCRdb kept only the in-frame ones, dropping some. The sample lists around 1.6 million clones; around 98% were seen once. Germline values: CDR1 GTSNPN, CDR2 SVGIG (reference sequence). Trimming stripped 2 bases from V and 2 bases from J, with 4 bases between. This CDR3 region has 11 residues. With respect to this clone: Its matching antigen is unknown.

Sequencing input: naive CD4+ T cells sorted from blood. Subset in this sample: CD45RA+ positively selected. This receptor was taken from a man in his thirties or forties in good health. This chain connects TRBV30 to TRBJ2-7; no definite D call. DNA for the CDR3: TGTGCCTGGAGTAGCCCCTACGAGCAGTACTTC. It is translated as CAWSSPYEQYF.